This passage covers 19 T cell receptor beta chains from one sample sequenced in a study of post-analysis software for immune sequencing data. Their antigen targets remain unknown. Unique molecular identifiers tagged the TCR beta cDNA libraries. MiXCR was run by TCRdb on the PCR reads, yielding one entry per CDR3 protein. The sample has 400,000 to 500,000 distinct CDR3 sequences; 30% to 45% are singletons. Study findings and constraints: A few TRBV segments occurring more often in patients than controls included TRBV5-6, TRBV5-1 and TRBV20-1.

The specimen sequenced was blood. The receptors come from a girl aged 2-15 years with multiple sclerosis.

The chain has TRBV4-1 and TRBJ1-5; TRBD1 might be the D (6 bases). Trimming removed 4 bases from V and 7 bases from J, with 17 bases in between. This CDR3 comprises 15 residues. The V gene's germline CDR1 is MGHRA and CDR2 YSYEKL. The CDR3 loop is CASSPWGPSQQPQHF. In nucleotides, the CDR3 is TGCGCCAGCAGCCCGTGGGGGCCCAGCCAGCAGCCCCAGCATTTT.

This clonotype is a singleton in its sample. The V and J genes are TRBV28 and TRBJ2-2; D ambiguous. This CDR3 spans 14 amino acids. CDR1 and CDR2 (germline): MDHEN, SYDVKM. Trimming took off 5 bases at V and 4 bases at J, with 11 bases between the two ends. CDR3 DNA sequence: TGTGCCAGCAGTCTGAACGGGCCCACCGGGGAGCTGTTTTTT. Translated, it gives CASSLNGPTGELFF. Looking up the rest from reference TRBV28 and TRBJ2-2 gives the full variable domain: DVKVTQSSRYLVKRTGEKVFLECVQDMDHENMFWYRQDPGLGLRLIYFSYDVKMKEKGDIPEGYSVSREKKERFSLILESASTNQTSMYLCASSLNGPTGELFFGEGSRLTVL.

V and J are TRBV7-6 and TRBJ1-2; unclear D gene. Trimming shortened V by 0 bases and J by 3 bases, and 8 bases separated the two germline ends. The CDR3 has 14 amino acids. The V gene's germline CDR1 is SGHVS and CDR2 FNYEAQ. The CDR3 sequence: CASSLASGYYGYTF. DNA of the CDR3: TGTGCCAGCAGCTTAGCGTCCGGGTACTATGGCTACACCTTC.

This rearrangement joins TRBV27 to TRBJ2-1; D is perhaps TRBD2 (6 bases). Per the germline V gene, CDR1 is MNHEY and CDR2 is SMNVEV (reference sequence). This CDR3 is 16 amino acids long. With 6 bases removed from V and 5 bases from J, the gap between germline ends came to 20 bases. The CDR3: CASSLRILASHNEQFF. The CDR3 nucleotides read TGTGCCAGCAGCCTCAGGATCCTAGCGTCTCACAATGAGCAGTTCTTC.

This clonotype showed up many times. The rearrangement joins TRBV4-1 to TRBJ2-6, with a weak D call TRBD1 (5 bases). This CDR3 region has 16 residues. Germline V CDR1 and CDR2: MGHRA, YSYEKL. The V and J ends lost 4 bases and 0 bases respectively, with 10 bases between them. The CDR3 sequence is CASSPRDSSGANVLTF. CDR3 coding DNA: TGCGCCAGCAGCCCTCGCGACAGCTCTGGGGCCAACGTCCTGACTTTC.

A few counts support this clonotype. The chain is built from TRBV14 and TRBJ2-3; 7 bases map to TRBD1. CDR3 size: 18 residues. The V segment lost 2 bases and the J segment 2 bases; nucleotides outside the gene matches: 13. The germline CDR1 and CDR2 sequences are SGHDN and FVKESK. In DNA form, the CDR3 reads TGTGCCAGCAGCCAATCATTCCTCACAGGGGTAGACACAGATACGCAGTATTTT. Its translation is CASSQSFLTGVDTDTQYF.

The chain couples TRBV20-1 to TRBJ2-3; 13 positions agree with TRBD2. Germline loops: CDR1 DFQATT, CDR2 SNEGSKA (reference sequence). Trimming removed 0 bases from V and 10 bases from J; junction bases left unmatched: 16. This CDR3 is built from 18 residues. CDR3 sequence: CSARDMGLAGWEGTPQYF. The DNA of the CDR3 is TGCAGTGCTAGAGACATGGGACTAGCGGGATGGGAGGGTACTCCGCAGTATTTT.

This clonotype has just a few counts. The V and J genes are TRBV5-1 and TRBJ2-1, with D uncertain. The tail of the sequence fits TRBJ2-7 better, so the J call may be wrong. The CDR3 has 14 residues. The V gene's germline CDR1 is SGHRS and CDR2 YFSETQ. The CDR3 sequence: CASSLDISYNEQYF. Here the CDR3 DNA reads TGCGCCAGCAGCTTGGATATCTCCTACAATGAGCAGTACTTC.

CDR3 loop: CASSPNLISYGYTF. The CDR3 bases are TGTGCCAGCAGCCCAAACCTCATTTCCTATGGCTACACCTTC. The chain employs TRBV16 and TRBJ1-2, with unresolved D. The CDR3 spans 14 residues. The germline gives CDR1 KGHSY, CDR2 FQNENV. V shed 4 bases and J shed 4 bases, with 13 bases lying between them.

This clonotype was seen a handful of times. This chain links TRBV2 with TRBJ2-4, with 11 bases lining up with TRBD2. The J call may be wrong; the DNA end is better matched by TRBJ2-7. Germline assignment: CDR1 SNHLY and CDR2 FYNNEI. The CDR3 has 17 amino acids. The CDR3 is CASSEFVLAGGAYEQYF. CDR3 coding DNA: TGTGCCAGCAGTGAATTCGTGCTAGCGGGAGGAGCCTACGAGCAGTACTTC.

The V gene is TRBV28, the J gene TRBJ2-7; 9 bases match TRBD1. CDR3 length: 13 amino acids. Germline V lookup: CDR1 MDHEN, CDR2 SYDVKM. With V trimmed by 5 bases and J by 9 bases, 8 bases remained unmatched. CDR3 loop: CASSKGQGLGQYF. In DNA form, the CDR3 reads TGTGCCAGCAGTAAGGGACAGGGTCTAGGGCAGTACTTC. Complete variable domain (other parts from reference TRBV28 and TRBJ2-7): DVKVTQSSRYLVKRTGEKVFLECVQDMDHENMFWYRQDPGLGLRLIYFSYDVKMKEKGDIPEGYSVSREKKERFSLILESASTNQTSMYLCASSKGQGLGQYFGPGTRLTVT.

As DNA, the CDR3 is TGCGCCAGCAGCGACGGGACACACCTTGATGAAAAACTGTTTTTT. This codes for CASSDGTHLDEKLFF. The chain recombines TRBV5-1 with TRBJ1-4; maybe TRBD1 (6 bases). Germline V gene sequence: CDR1 SGHRS, CDR2 YFSETQ. V lost 4 bases to trimming and J lost 6 bases, with 16 bases between them. The CDR3 length is 15 residues.

For the CDR3, the DNA is TGTGCCAGCAGCCCTCCGGGACTTTGGGGCCCAGATACGCAGTATTTT. The encoded protein is CASSPPGLWGPDTQYF. The chain is built from TRBV3-1 and TRBJ2-3; a possible D gene is TRBD2 (6 bases). The germline V and J ends were trimmed by 4 bases and 4 bases, with 18 bases remaining between them. This CDR3 has 16 residues. CDR1 and CDR2 from the germline V gene are LGHDT and YNNKEL (reference sequence).

The rearrangement links TRBV28 to TRBJ1-5, with TRBD1 matching 7 bases. Unmatched junction bases numbered 9, after V lost 4 bases and J lost 0 bases. The CDR3 contains 17 residues. CDR1 MDHEN and CDR2 SYDVKM come from the germline V gene. The CDR3 DNA is TGTGCCAGCAGTTCCGGGACAGACCTTTATAGCAATCAGCCCCAGCATTTT. It specifies CASSSGTDLYSNQPQHF.

At least ten counts were recorded for this clonotype. The rearrangement links TRBV20-1 to TRBJ1-2; perhaps TRBD1 as D (6 bases). CDR1 is DFQATT and CDR2 is SNEGSKA in the germline V gene (reference sequence). This CDR3 is 12 amino acids long. V lost 3 bases and J lost 3, with 8 bases in between. CDR3 sequence reads: CSASRGYYGYTF. The CDR3 DNA reads TGCAGTGCTAGCAGGGGATACTATGGCTACACCTTC.

This chain connects TRBV7-9 to TRBJ2-1; D tentatively fits TRBD1 or TRBD2 (6 bases each). The V end was cut by 7 bases, the J end by 9 bases, with 19 bases between. Per the germline V gene, CDR1 is SEHNR and CDR2 is FQNEAQ (reference sequence). The CDR3 length is 14 residues. The CDR3 protein is CASKGGALGGEQFF. CDR3 coding DNA: TGTGCCAGCAAGGGGGGAGCCCTTGGTGGTGAGCAGTTCTTC.

This sequence joins TRBV14 and TRBJ1-4, with 8 bases aligning to TRBD1. Trimming took 0 bases from V and 8 from J; bases not matched to a gene: 5. Germline V gene lookup returns CDR1 SGHDN and CDR2 FVKESK. The CDR3 extends over 15 amino acids. The CDR3 DNA sequence: TGTGCCAGCAGCCAAGAGTCCAGGGGGCGGGAAAAACTGTTTTTT. It encodes CASSQESRGREKLFF.

The chain is built from TRBV29-1 and TRBJ2-7, with a tentative D call TRBD1 (5 bases). CDR1 SQVTM and CDR2 ANQGSEA come from the germline V gene. This CDR3 is 14 amino acids long. Trimming shortened V by 0 bases and J by 3 bases, and 12 bases separated the two germline ends. The CDR3 spells CSVEEPGQHYEQYF. CDR3 nucleotides: TGCAGCGTTGAAGAGCCAGGGCAGCACTACGAGCAGTACTTC.

A few counts support this clonotype. The gene calls are TRBV5-1 and TRBJ2-7; D might be TRBD2 (6 bases). V shed 3 bases and J shed 0 bases, with 19 bases lying between them. CDR3 length equals 17 residues. The germline V gene encodes CDR1 SGHRS and CDR2 YFSETQ. The CDR3 sequence: CASSSPFGSGSSYEQYF. The CDR3 DNA reads as TGCGCCAGCAGCTCGCCTTTCGGGTCCGGGAGCTCCTACGAGCAGTACTTC. The complete variable domain, with remaining parts taken from reference TRBV5-1 and TRBJ2-7, reads KAGVTQTPRYLIKTRGQQVTLSCSPISGHRSVSWYQQTPGQGLQFLFEYFSETQRNKGNFPGRFSGRQFSNSRSEMNVSTLELGDSALYLCASSSPFGSGSSYEQYFGPGTRLTVT.